Shown below are 8 T cell receptor beta chains from a single sample sequenced in a study of vaccination effects on CD4 cells after COVID-19. Produced via immunoSEQ multiplex PCR; TCRdb's table is partial and in-frame only. This table has 70,000 or so clones, 73% appearing once. ViraFEST expansion of antigen-specific CD4+ T cells with viral peptide pools preceded sequencing. Following a roughly 10-day culture, CD4+ T cells were purified. This person caught SARS-CoV-2 sometime from March to December 2020, and PCR testing confirmed the infection. No antigen has been identified for these receptors. Sequenced material: CD4+ T cells from PBMCs cultured with HIV peptides, taken before COVID-19 vaccination. Subset here: HIV-1 Nef peptide pool negative control/reference culture. Source of these receptors: a human donor who had a prior SARS-CoV-2 infection.

The J gene is TRBJ1-6, the V gene TRBV6-6; 8 bases align to TRBD1. Germline V gene data show CDR1 as MNHNY and CDR2 as SVGAGI (reference sequence). With V trimmed by 2 bases and J by 7 bases, 4 bases remained unmatched. The CDR3 contains 15 residues. The CDR3 protein is CASSYLGQDNSPLHF. DNA of the CDR3: TGTGCCAGCAGTTACCTGGGACAGGACAATTCACCCCTCCACTTT.

This clone was seen a handful of times. The V gene is TRBV11-3, the J gene TRBJ2-7; tentative D call: TRBD1 (6 bases). V lost 0 bases and J lost 6, with 18 bases in between. CDR1 is SGHNT, CDR2 YENEEA, per germline. This CDR3 has 16 residues. The CDR3 loop reads CASSLDSTGQGAEQYF. Here the CDR3 DNA reads TGTGCCAGCAGCTTAGATTCCACGGGACAAGGAGCCGAGCAGTACTTC.

The chain uses TRBV6-2 or TRBV6-3 and TRBJ1-1, with D unclear. The CDR3 covers 14 residues. Germline assignment: CDR1 MNHEY and CDR2 SVGEGT. V was clipped by 0 bases and J by 4 bases, with 9 bases between them. CDR3 loop: CASSYSVKGTEAFF. CDR3 DNA sequence: TGTGCCAGCAGTTACTCGGTCAAGGGCACTGAAGCTTTCTTT.

This chain joins TRBV27 and TRBJ2-4, with 8 bases matching TRBD1. The V gene end was trimmed by 6 bases and the J gene end by 3 bases; junction bases not matched to a gene: 7. This CDR3 is built from 15 residues. CDR1 and CDR2 from the germline V gene are MNHEY and SMNVEV (reference sequence). In nucleotides, the CDR3 is TGTGCCAGCAGCTCCCCCGGGACAGGCAAAAACATTCAGTACTTC. Translation gives CASSSPGTGKNIQYF.

The chain joins TRBV7-3 to TRBJ2-3; TRBD2 agrees at 10 bases. The trim removed 5 bases at V and 1 base at J, leaving 6 bases unmatched. The CDR3 loop spans 16 amino acids. Germline V gene lookup returns CDR1 SGHTA and CDR2 FQGTGA. This chain's CDR3 is CASSPRLAGGTDTQYF. In DNA, the CDR3 is TGTGCCAGCAGCCCAAGGCTAGCGGGGGGCACAGATACGCAGTATTTT.

The gene calls are TRBV24-1 and TRBJ2-2; D may be TRBD1 (5 bases). The germline V gene has CDR1 KGHDR and CDR2 SFDVKD. The CDR3 sequence is 15 residues long. The V end lost 2 bases, the J end lost 9 bases, and 15 bases lay between the germline ends. The CDR3, as DNA: TGTGCCACCAGTGATTCTGGGCTTTGGGGCCGGGAGCTGTTTTTT. The encoded protein is CATSDSGLWGRELFF.

The chain has TRBV29-1 and TRBJ2-3, with 8 bases that match TRBD1. Unmatched junction bases numbered 7, after V lost 5 bases and J lost 3 bases. The CDR3 consists of 14 residues. From germline, CDR1 is SQVTM and CDR2 ANQGSEA. CDR3: CSVRRTGRTDTQYF. DNA for the CDR3: TGCAGCGTTCGTCGGACAGGGCGAACAGATACGCAGTATTTT.

This clone was observed a single time. The chain has TRBV6-2 or TRBV6-3 and TRBJ2-1; D tentatively fits TRBD1 or TRBD2 (5 bases each). Trimming stripped 4 bases from V and 6 bases from J, with 22 bases between. Germline assignment: CDR1 MNHEY and CDR2 SVGEGT. The CDR3 has 17 residues. In DNA, the CDR3 is TGTGCCAGCAGTTCCAGGCCCCGGGACCCCCGGGGCAATGAGCAGTTCTTC. Translated: CASSSRPRDPRGNEQFF.